The 31 T cell receptor beta chains presented below share a single source sample, sequenced in a study of blood T cell repertoires in COVID-19. This table comes from immunoSEQ multiplex PCR, and its TCRdb copy is limited to in-frame clones, with some not included. The sample has hundreds of thousands of clones, 75% to 90% seen once. Sequencing was carried out using peripheral blood. The source of these receptors is a man aged 40-49 years with acute or convalescent COVID-19.

This chain connects TRBV13 to TRBJ1-1; tentative D call: TRBD1 (6 bases). The V and J ends lost 3 bases and 1 base respectively, with 12 bases between them. This CDR3 comprises 15 residues. Germline CDR1 reads PRHDT; CDR2 reads FYEKMQ (reference sequence). CDR3 protein: CASSFVTGTNTEAFF. The CDR3 DNA reads as TGTGCCAGCAGCTTCGTGACAGGCACGAACACTGAAGCTTTCTTT.

With regard to this clone: One junction end does not reproduce the germline sequence, and a read error may be involved. This chain uses TRBV5-5 with TRBJ2-5; 8 positions agree with TRBD1. Germline lookup yields CDR1 SGHKS and CDR2 YYEKEE (reference sequence). The CDR3 covers 15 residues. CDR3 sequence reads: CASNLQTGVGETQYF. CDR3 nucleotides: TGTGCCAGCAACTTGCAGACAGGGGTGGGGGAGACCCAGTACTTC.

DNA for the CDR3: TGTGCCAGCAGCCACGACAGTTACAATGAGCAGTTCTTC. Its translation is CASSHDSYNEQFF. This rearrangement joins TRBV14 to TRBJ2-1; possible D gene TRBD1, 5 bases. The V and J ends lost 3 bases and 4 bases respectively, with 7 bases between them. The CDR3 is 13 amino acids. Germline CDR1 reads SGHDN; CDR2 reads FVKESK.

The CDR3, as DNA: TGTGCCAGCTCACCACAGCGGGGGCGCTCAGATACGCAGTATTTT. The encoded protein is CASSPQRGRSDTQYF. This chain connects TRBV18 to TRBJ2-3, with TRBD2 matching over 8 bases. J lost 4 bases, V lost 1 base, and 4 bases had no gene match. CDR1 is KGHSH and CDR2 is LQKENI in the germline V gene. This CDR3 has 15 residues. Full variable domain (rest looked up from reference TRBV18 and TRBJ2-3): NAGVMQNPRHLVRRRGQEARLRCSPMKGHSHVYWYRQLPEEGLKFMVYLQKENIIDESGMPKERFSAEFPKEGPSILRIQQVVRGDSAAYFCASSPQRGRSDTQYFGPGTRLTVL.

The rearrangement joins TRBV18 to TRBJ1-1, with D hard to call. The V gene lost 0 bases and the J gene lost 9 bases, with 11 bases spanning the gap. There are 13 residues in the CDR3. Germline V lookup: CDR1 KGHSH, CDR2 LQKENI. CDR3 residues: CASSPPNAEKAFF. In DNA, the CDR3 is TGTGCCAGCTCACCACCGAACGCCGAGAAAGCTTTCTTT.

The genes are TRBV9 and TRBJ2-7; 8 bases fit TRBD1. V dropped 2 bases and J dropped 2; count of bases not matched to a gene: 18. This CDR3 is 19 amino acids long. CDR1 is SGDLS, CDR2 YYNGEE, per germline. CDR3 loop: CASSVSPIGQGSSPYEQYF. The CDR3, as DNA: TGTGCCAGCAGCGTCAGCCCGATTGGACAGGGTTCTTCCCCCTACGAGCAGTACTTC. Drawing the rest from reference TRBV9 and TRBJ2-7, the complete variable domain is DSGVTQTPKHLITATGQRVTLRCSPRSGDLSVYWYQQSLDQGLQFLIQYYNGEERAKGNILERFSAQQFPDLHSELNLSSLELGDSALYFCASSVSPIGQGSSPYEQYFGPGTRLTVT.

This chain joins TRBV5-1 and TRBJ2-2, with 9 nucleotides matching TRBD2. CDR1 and CDR2 from the germline V gene are SGHRS and YFSETQ. Trimming removed 0 bases from V and 4 bases from J; junction bases left unmatched: 1. This CDR3 spans 15 amino acids. CDR3 protein: CASSLETSGTGELFF. Here the CDR3 DNA reads TGCGCCAGCAGCTTGGAGACTAGCGGCACCGGGGAGCTGTTTTTT.

This chain joins TRBV6-4 and TRBJ2-1; 11 positions match TRBD2. Germline trimming cut 2 bases from V and 7 bases from J; bases unmatched to any gene: 4. Germline CDR1 reads MRHNA; CDR2 reads SNTAGT. CDR3 length: 15 amino acids. The chain's CDR3 is CASSDDTSGGNEQFF. CDR3 in DNA: TGTGCCAGCAGTGACGACACTAGCGGGGGTAATGAGCAGTTCTTC.

This chain links TRBV7-9 with TRBJ2-3, with D possibly matching TRBD2 (5 bases). CDR3 length equals 17 residues. CDR1 SEHNR and CDR2 FQNEAQ come from the germline V gene (reference sequence). The CDR3 loop reads CVTQSDKYGESTDTQYF. CDR3 in DNA: TGTGTCACGCAGAGCGACAAGTACGGGGAGAGCACAGATACGCAGTATTTT.

CDR3 coding DNA: TGTGCCAGCTCACCACCGAGCGAGCGGGAGACCCAGTACTTC. This gives the protein CASSPPSERETQYF. The rearrangement joins TRBV18 to TRBJ2-5; TRBD2 is a possible D gene (5 bases). The CDR3 spans 14 residues. Trimming left V 0 bases short and J 5 bases short, with 10 bases between. The germline V gene encodes CDR1 KGHSH and CDR2 LQKENI.

The chain is built from TRBV19 and TRBJ2-2; 8 positions agree with TRBD1. CDR1 and CDR2 (germline): LNHDA, SQIVND (reference sequence). With 5 bases clipped from V and 2 bases from J, the junction kept 7 bases outside the gene matches. CDR3 length: 16 residues. CDR3 sequence (DNA): TGTGCCAGTAGTTTCGACAGGGGACGTAACACCGGGGAGCTGTTTTTT. It codes for CASSFDRGRNTGELFF.

This clone has only a few counts. The gene calls are TRBV6-5 and TRBJ2-1; 7 bases are shared with TRBD1. The CDR3 covers 15 residues. Germline V gene data show CDR1 as MNHEY and CDR2 as SVGAGI. Trimming at V came to 6 bases and at J to 3 bases, leaving 8 bases not matched to a gene. The DNA for the CDR3 is TGTGCCAGCAGGCAACAGGGGATCATCTACAATGAGCAGTTCTTC. Residues: CASRQQGIIYNEQFF.

The chain is built from TRBV14 and TRBJ2-7; no reliable D call. The length of the CDR3 is 12 residues. V was shortened by 2 bases and J by 6 bases, with 8 bases between the two germline ends. Germline V CDR1 and CDR2: SGHDN, FVKESK. CDR3 amino acids: CASSQIEREQYF. CDR3 in DNA: TGTGCCAGCAGCCAAATCGAGCGCGAGCAGTACTTC.

The genes are TRBV6-5 and TRBJ2-3; 7 bases fit TRBD1. CDR1 is MNHEY, CDR2 SVGAGI, per germline. The CDR3 is 13 amino acids. Trimming at V came to 4 bases and at J to 6 bases, leaving 4 bases not matched to a gene. CDR3 coding DNA: TGTGCCAGCAGTTCCCGACAGGGTGATACGCAGTATTTT. Translation gives CASSSRQGDTQYF.

The gene calls are TRBV7-9 and TRBJ2-1, with D possibly matching TRBD1 (7 bases). The CDR3 loop spans 15 amino acids. Trimming cost V 1 base and J 5 bases, with 12 bases left between them. CDR1 is SEHNR and CDR2 is FQNEAQ in the germline V gene (reference sequence). The CDR3 loop reads CASSLGQGGHNEQFF. The CDR3 coding sequence is TGTGCCAGCAGCTTAGGACAGGGAGGACACAATGAGCAGTTCTTC.

This clone has just a few counts. The rearrangement uses TRBV7-9 and TRBJ2-3, with 8 bases aligning to TRBD2. Unmatched junction bases numbered 2, after V lost 0 bases and J lost 0 bases. The CDR3 sequence is 16 residues long. Germline V gives CDR1 SEHNR, CDR2 FQNEAQ (reference sequence). The CDR3 sequence: CASSLASSGSTDTQYF. For the CDR3, the DNA is TGTGCCAGCAGCTTAGCCTCTAGCGGGAGCACAGATACGCAGTATTTT.

The chain carries TRBV30 and TRBJ1-5; D is ambiguous. The CDR3 runs 13 residues. Trimming took off 0 bases at V and 7 bases at J, with 10 bases between the two ends. CDR1 and CDR2 from the germline V gene are GTSNPN and SVGIG (reference sequence). CDR3 nucleotide sequence: TGTGCCTGGAGTGTACATCAGGAACAGCCCCAGCATTTT. Its protein is CAWSVHQEQPQHF.

The genes are TRBV6-1 and TRBJ2-3; 10 bases are a match to TRBD2. The CDR3 has 15 residues. Trimming removed 5 bases from V and 6 bases from J; junction bases left unmatched: 8. CDR1 and CDR2 from the germline V gene are MNHNS and SASEGT. This CDR3 reads CASSPLAGVFDTQYF. CDR3 nucleotides: TGTGCCAGCAGTCCCCTAGCGGGAGTCTTCGATACGCAGTATTTT.

The V gene is TRBV5-1, the J gene TRBJ1-2, with 8 bases aligning to TRBD1. Trimming at V came to 4 bases and at J to 6 bases, leaving 5 bases not matched to a gene. This CDR3 spans 13 amino acids. Germline V gene lookup returns CDR1 SGHRS and CDR2 YFSETQ. As DNA, the CDR3 is TGCGCCAGCAGCCGAGGACAGGGAAATGGCTACACCTTC. It is translated as CASSRGQGNGYTF.

This clone is a singleton in its sample. This rearrangement joins TRBV10-3 to TRBJ2-5, with 8 bases identical to TRBD1. CDR1 is ENHRY, CDR2 SYGVKD, per germline. V shed 4 bases, J shed 4 bases, and the junction held 5 bases outside the gene matches. This CDR3 contains 14 residues. CDR3 sequence (DNA): TGTGCCATCAGTGGGCAGGGGGCCCGAGAGACCCAGTACTTC. Protein: CAISGQGARETQYF.

The CDR3 protein is CASSDGTGAGNTIYF. For the CDR3, the DNA is TGTGCCAGCAGTGACGGGACAGGGGCTGGAAACACCATATATTTT. This chain joins TRBV6-6 and TRBJ1-3; 10 positions agree with TRBD1. The junction had 3 bases not matched to a gene; V was cut back by 5 bases and J by 2 bases. From germline, CDR1 is MNHNY and CDR2 SVGAGI (reference sequence). CDR3 length: 15 residues.

The CDR3 sequence: CASSLRTSGSSTDTQYF. CDR3 bases: TGTGCCAGCAGTCTCCGGACTAGCGGGTCTAGCACAGATACGCAGTATTTT. The rearrangement uses TRBV27 and TRBJ2-3; 11 bases map to TRBD2. Germline CDR1 MNHEY, CDR2 SMNVEV (reference sequence). The CDR3 runs to 17 residues. V gave up 5 bases and J gave up 0 bases; unmatched junction bases: 7.

This chain links TRBV7-2 with TRBJ2-3; tentative D call: TRBD2 (6 bases). The germline V and J ends were trimmed by 3 bases and 5 bases, with 9 bases remaining between them. Germline CDR1 SGHTA, CDR2 FQGNSA. The CDR3 consists of 13 residues. CDR3 in DNA: TGTGCCAGCAGCTTTGCCGGGGGAGATACGCAGTATTTT. Amino acids: CASSFAGGDTQYF.

This clone appeared a few times. The rearrangement links TRBV29-1 to TRBJ2-1, with 9 bases matching TRBD2. CDR3 size: 14 residues. The germline gives CDR1 SQVTM, CDR2 ANQGSEA. Germline trimming cut 6 bases from V and 7 bases from J; bases unmatched to any gene: 10. The CDR3 protein is CSVNENLAGNEQFF. DNA of the CDR3: TGCAGCGTAAACGAAAACCTAGCGGGGAATGAGCAGTTCTTC.

This sequence joins TRBV7-6 and TRBJ2-7; tentatively, D is TRBD1 (5 bases). Germline-derived CDR1 and CDR2 are SGHVS and FNYEAQ. With 5 bases removed from V and 4 bases from J, the gap between germline ends came to 9 bases. This CDR3 has 12 residues. The CDR3 spells CASSTQGYEQYF. Here the CDR3 DNA reads TGTGCCAGCAGCACCCAGGGATACGAGCAGTACTTC.

The gene calls are TRBV5-4 and TRBJ2-7; 7 bases are a match to TRBD1. V lost 4 bases to trimming and J lost 2 bases; unmatched junction nucleotides: 6. Germline loops: CDR1 SGHNT, CDR2 YYREEE (reference sequence). The CDR3 is made up of 14 amino acids. CDR3 sequence reads: CASSTGQAPYEQYF. As DNA, the CDR3 is TGTGCCAGCAGCACCGGACAGGCCCCCTACGAGCAGTACTTC.

The rearrangement joins TRBV5-6 to TRBJ2-2, with D hard to call. V dropped 5 bases and J dropped 7 bases, with 15 bases sitting between them. Germline values: CDR1 SGHDT, CDR2 YYEEEE. CDR3 length: 14 amino acids. The CDR3 protein is CASRTLERGGELFF. The CDR3 nucleotides are TGTGCCAGCAGGACCCTGGAGCGTGGCGGGGAGCTGTTTTTT. The whole variable domain, remainder taken from reference TRBV5-6 and TRBJ2-2, is DAGVTQSPTHLIKTRGQQVTLRCSPKSGHDTVSWYQQALGQGPQFIFQYYEEEERQRGNFPDRFSGHQFPNYSSELNVNALLLGDSALYLCASRTLERGGELFFGEGSRLTVL.

The chain recombines TRBV30 with TRBJ1-1; 9 bases map to TRBD1. With V trimmed by 4 bases and J by 1 base, 4 bases remained unmatched. The length of the CDR3 is 14 residues. Germline V CDR1 and CDR2: GTSNPN, SVGIG (reference sequence). CDR3 protein: CAWNPGQGNTEAFF. The CDR3 DNA follows: TGTGCCTGGAACCCGGGACAGGGGAACACTGAAGCTTTCTTT.

The J gene is TRBJ2-1, the V gene TRBV9; D remains ambiguous. Trimming shortened V by 0 bases and J by 5 bases, and 9 bases separated the two germline ends. The CDR3 runs 14 residues. The V gene's germline CDR1 is SGDLS and CDR2 YYNGEE. CDR3 amino acids: CASSVAPQNNEQFF. The CDR3 region has the DNA TGTGCCAGCAGCGTAGCTCCCCAGAACAATGAGCAGTTCTTC.

V gene TRBV6-5 combines with J gene TRBJ1-1; unclear D gene. Per germline, CDR1 MNHEY and CDR2 SVGAGI. The CDR3 spans 11 residues. Between the trimmed V and J ends, which lost 2 bases and 9 bases, there was a span of 7 bases. The CDR3 bases are TGTGCCAGCAGTTACGCCCTAAAAGCTTTCTTT. Translated: CASSYALKAFF.

Points on this clone: A junction end diverges from the germline sequence, so it may reflect a read error. The chain carries TRBV9 and TRBJ2-2; TRBD1 is a possible D gene (5 bases). Germline V gene data show CDR1 as SGDLS and CDR2 as YYNGEE. The CDR3 totals 16 residues. The CDR3: CASSAPSGWNAGELFF. In DNA, the CDR3 is TGTGCCAGCAGCGCTCCCTCAGGGTGGAACGCCGGGGAGCTGTTTTTT.